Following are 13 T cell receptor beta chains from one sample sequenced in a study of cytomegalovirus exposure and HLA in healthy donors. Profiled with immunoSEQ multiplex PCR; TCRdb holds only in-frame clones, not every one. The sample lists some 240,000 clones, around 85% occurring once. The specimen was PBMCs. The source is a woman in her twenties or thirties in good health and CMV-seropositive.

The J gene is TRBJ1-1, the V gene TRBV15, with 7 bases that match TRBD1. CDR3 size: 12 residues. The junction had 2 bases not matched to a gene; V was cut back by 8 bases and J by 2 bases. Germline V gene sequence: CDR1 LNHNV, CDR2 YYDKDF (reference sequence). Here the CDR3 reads CATRQGNTEAFF. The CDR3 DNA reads TGTGCCACCCGACAGGGAAACACTGAAGCTTTCTTT.

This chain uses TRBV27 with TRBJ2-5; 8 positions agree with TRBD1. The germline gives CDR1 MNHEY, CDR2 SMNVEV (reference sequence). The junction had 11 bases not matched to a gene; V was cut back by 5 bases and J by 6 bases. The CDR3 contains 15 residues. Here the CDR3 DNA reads TGTGCCAGCAGTCGGGGCGACAGGGGACCACAGACCCAGTACTTC. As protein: CASSRGDRGPQTQYF.

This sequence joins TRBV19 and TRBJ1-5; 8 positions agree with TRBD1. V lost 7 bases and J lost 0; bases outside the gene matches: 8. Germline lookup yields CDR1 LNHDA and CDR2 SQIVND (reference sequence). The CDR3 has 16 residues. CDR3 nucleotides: TGTGCCAGTATGCGGACAGGGTCCTATAGCAATCAGCCCCAGCATTTT. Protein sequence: CASMRTGSYSNQPQHF.

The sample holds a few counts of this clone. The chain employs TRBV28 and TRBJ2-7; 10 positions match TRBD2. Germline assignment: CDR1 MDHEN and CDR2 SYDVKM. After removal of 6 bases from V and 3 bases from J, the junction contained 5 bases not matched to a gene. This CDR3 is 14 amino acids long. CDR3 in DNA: TGTGCCAGCAGAAAGCGGGAGGGATACTACGAGCAGTACTTC. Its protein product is CASRKREGYYEQYF.

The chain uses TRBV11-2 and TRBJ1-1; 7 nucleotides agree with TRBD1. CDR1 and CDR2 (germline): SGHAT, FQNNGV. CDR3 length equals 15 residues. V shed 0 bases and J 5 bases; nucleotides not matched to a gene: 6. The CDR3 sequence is CASSLENRGGTEAFF. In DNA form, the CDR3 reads TGTGCCAGCAGCTTAGAAAACAGGGGTGGGACTGAAGCTTTCTTT.

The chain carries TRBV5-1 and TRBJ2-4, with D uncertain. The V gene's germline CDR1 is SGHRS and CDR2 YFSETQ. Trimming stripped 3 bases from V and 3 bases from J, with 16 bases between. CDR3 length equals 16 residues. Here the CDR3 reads CASSSEDSRLKNIQYF. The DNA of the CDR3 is TGCGCCAGCAGCTCGGAAGACTCTAGACTCAAAAACATTCAGTACTTC.

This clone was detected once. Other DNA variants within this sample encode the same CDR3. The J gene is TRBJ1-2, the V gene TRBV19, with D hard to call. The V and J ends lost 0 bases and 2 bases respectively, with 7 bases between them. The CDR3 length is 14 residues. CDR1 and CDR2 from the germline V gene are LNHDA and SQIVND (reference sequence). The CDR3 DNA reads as TGTGCCAGTAGTATAGATCGCGGGAACTATGGCTACACCTTC. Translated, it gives CASSIDRGNYGYTF.

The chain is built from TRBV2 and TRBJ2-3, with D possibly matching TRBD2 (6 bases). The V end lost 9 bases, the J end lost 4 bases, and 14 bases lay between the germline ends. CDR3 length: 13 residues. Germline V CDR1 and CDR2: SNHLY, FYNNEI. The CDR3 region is CASGRERADTQYF. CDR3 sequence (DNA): TGTGCCAGTGGGCGGGAACGAGCAGATACGCAGTATTTT.

The CDR3 sequence: CASSLGQGGETQYF. The CDR3, as DNA: TGCGCCAGCAGCTTGGGGCAGGGAGGAGAGACCCAGTACTTC. The chain links TRBV5-1 to TRBJ2-5, with D perhaps TRBD2 (6 bases). The CDR3 spans 14 residues. Trimming took 0 bases from V and 4 from J, leaving 10 bases between them. Germline V gene lookup returns CDR1 SGHRS and CDR2 YFSETQ. Looking up the rest from reference TRBV5-1 and TRBJ2-5 gives the full variable domain: KAGVTQTPRYLIKTRGQQVTLSCSPISGHRSVSWYQQTPGQGLQFLFEYFSETQRNKGNFPGRFSGRQFSNSRSEMNVSTLELGDSALYLCASSLGQGGETQYFGPGTRLLVL.

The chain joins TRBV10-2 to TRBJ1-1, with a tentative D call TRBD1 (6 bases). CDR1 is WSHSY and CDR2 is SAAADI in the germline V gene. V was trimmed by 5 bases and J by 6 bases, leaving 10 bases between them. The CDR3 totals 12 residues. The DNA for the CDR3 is TGCGCCAGCAGTACAGGGAGTGCTGAAGCTTTCTTT. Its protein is CASSTGSAEAFF.

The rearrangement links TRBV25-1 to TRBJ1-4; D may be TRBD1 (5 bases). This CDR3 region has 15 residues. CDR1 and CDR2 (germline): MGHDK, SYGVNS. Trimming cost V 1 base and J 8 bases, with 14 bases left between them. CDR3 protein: CASSEFSGLGEKLFF. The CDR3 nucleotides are TGTGCCAGCAGTGAATTTTCAGGGTTGGGAGAAAAACTGTTTTTT. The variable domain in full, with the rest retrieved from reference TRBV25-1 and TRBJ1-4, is EADIYQTPRYLVIGTGKKITLECSQTMGHDKMYWYQQDPGMELHLIHYSYGVNSTEKGDLSSESTVSRIRTEHFPLTLESARPSHTSQYLCASSEFSGLGEKLFFGSGTQLSVL.

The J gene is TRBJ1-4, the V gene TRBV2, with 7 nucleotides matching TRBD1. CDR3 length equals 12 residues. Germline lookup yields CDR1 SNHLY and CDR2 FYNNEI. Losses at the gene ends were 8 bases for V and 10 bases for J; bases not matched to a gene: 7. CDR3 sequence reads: CASGSYRGKLFF. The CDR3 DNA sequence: TGTGCCAGCGGCAGTTACAGGGGAAAACTGTTTTTT.

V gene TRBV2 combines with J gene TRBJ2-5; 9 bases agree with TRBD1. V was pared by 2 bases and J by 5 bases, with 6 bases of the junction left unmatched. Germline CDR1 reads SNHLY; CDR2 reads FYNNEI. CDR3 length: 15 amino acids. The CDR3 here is CASSETGTGRETQYF. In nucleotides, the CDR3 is TGTGCCAGCAGTGAAACCGGGACAGGGCGCGAGACCCAGTACTTC.